The clone carrying this T cell receptor (beta chain) was observed a single time. Its antigen is not known. This sample stems from a study of cytomegalovirus exposure and HLA in healthy donors. Overall study findings and caveats: Earlier analysis looked at TCR beta V segments, and most were productive about 87% or about 30% of the time. What TCR beta sequences reportedly achieved was accurate prediction of HLA-A and HLA-B alleles in most subjects. TCR beta V- and J-gene trimming was later associated with a missense DCLRE1C variant.

Primers included in the PCR were 60 Vbeta and 13 Jbeta primers. TCRdb's copy holds only in-frame clones and misses some; the assay was immunoSEQ multiplex PCR. In the table there are over 30,000 clones, less than 70% of which are singletons. Sequenced: PBMCs. This sequence originates from a man between 45 and 60 years old in good health and CMV-seropositive.

CDR3 in DNA: TGTGCCTGGAGACAGCTGACCTACGAGCAGTACTTC. Translated: CAWRQLTYEQYF. The chain combines TRBV30 with TRBJ2-7; D is unclear. With 3 bases removed from V and 2 bases from J, the gap between germline ends came to 8 bases. CDR3 length: 12 residues. Looked up from germline, CDR1 is GTSNPN and CDR2 is SVGIG (reference sequence).